This TCR beta chain was captured in a study of T cell responses to AZD1222 COVID-19 vaccine. With respect to this clone: Its antigen is undetermined.

Sequenced by immunoSEQ multiplex PCR; TCRdb stores in-frame clones only, minus some. Of 100,000 to 150,000 clones listed, around 89% were seen once; the top ten hold approximately 12%. The V and J ends lost 3 bases and 3 bases, in that order; junction bases with no gene match: 5. The length of the CDR3 is 14 residues. Germline V CDR1 and CDR2: SGHRS, YFSETQ. Study findings and constraints: Sampling captured repertoires only after the peak T cell response. After two AZD1222 doses, spike-specific TCR breadth and depth rose versus day 0.

Sequenced material: peripheral blood, taken on day 0 of MenACWY control vaccination. The sequence derives from an adult in good health. The V and J genes are TRBV5-1 and TRBJ2-7; 8 positions match TRBD1. The CDR3 sequence: CASSSDRELYEQYF. CDR3 coding DNA: TGCGCCAGCAGCTCGGACAGGGAACTCTACGAGCAGTACTTC.